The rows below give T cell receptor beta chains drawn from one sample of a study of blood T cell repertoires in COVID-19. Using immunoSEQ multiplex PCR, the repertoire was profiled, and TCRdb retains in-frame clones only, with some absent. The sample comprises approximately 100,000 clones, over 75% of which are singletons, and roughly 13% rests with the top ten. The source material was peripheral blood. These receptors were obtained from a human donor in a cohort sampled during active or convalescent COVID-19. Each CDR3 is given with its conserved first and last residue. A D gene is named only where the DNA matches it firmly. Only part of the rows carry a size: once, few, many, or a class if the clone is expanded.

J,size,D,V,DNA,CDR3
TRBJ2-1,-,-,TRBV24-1,TGTGCCACCAGTGACGCAGGCCGAAGCTCCTACAATGAGCAGTTCTTC,CATSDAGRSSYNEQFF
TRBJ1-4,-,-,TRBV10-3,TGTGCCATCAGTGAGTCGACAGGAGCAACTAATGAAAAACTGTTTTTT,CAISESTGATNEKLFF
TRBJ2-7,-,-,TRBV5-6,TGTGCCAGCAGCCGTAGACTCTACGAGCAGTACTTC,CASSRRLYEQYF
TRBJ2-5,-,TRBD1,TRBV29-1,TGCAGCGTCGCGACAGGGGCGGGGGAGACCCAGTACTTC,CSVATGAGETQYF
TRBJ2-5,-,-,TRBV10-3,TGTGCCATCCAGAAGGACAGCCGGGAGACCCAGTACTTC,CAIQKDSRETQYF
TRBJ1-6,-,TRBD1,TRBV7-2,TGTGCCAGCAGCAACCTACGACAGGGGGCTGGTTCACCCCTCCACTTT,CASSNLRQGAGSPLHF
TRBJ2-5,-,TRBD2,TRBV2,TGTGCCAGCTCTTATGCTAGCGGGGGGCAAGAGACCCAGTACTTC,CASSYASGGQETQYF
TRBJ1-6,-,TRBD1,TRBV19,TGTGCCAGTAGTCCAGACAGGGCCTCGATGGGCTCCCTCCACTTT,CASSPDRASMGSLHF
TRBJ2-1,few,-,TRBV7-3,TGTGCCAGCAGCTTAATGGCACAGTACAATGAGCAGTTCTTC,CASSLMAQYNEQFF
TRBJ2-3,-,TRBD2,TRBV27,TGTGCCAGCAGTTTAGGGCGGGGGGGCTGGGATACGCAGTATTTT,CASSLGRGGWDTQYF
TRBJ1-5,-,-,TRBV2,TGTGCCAGCAGTGAACTGGGACAAAGCAATCAGCCCCAGCATTTT,CASSELGQSNQPQHF
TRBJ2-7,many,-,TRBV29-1,TGCAGCGTTGAAGATAGGTCGGGCGGGGCAATAACCTACGAGCAGTACTTC,CSVEDRSGGAITYEQYF
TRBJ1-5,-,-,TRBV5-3,TGTGCCAGAAGCTTGGATTCTCGGGAACAGCCCCAGCATTTT,CARSLDSREQPQHF
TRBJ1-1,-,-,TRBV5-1,TGCGCCAGCAGCACCTCCGGCAGGGTGGACACTGAAGCTTTCTTT,CASSTSGRVDTEAFF
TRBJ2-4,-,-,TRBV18,TGTGCCAGCTCACCCGGATCCGGGGTTGACATTCAGTACTTC,CASSPGSGVDIQYF
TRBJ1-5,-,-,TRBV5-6,TGTGCCAGCAGCTTGGTAGGGGTCGGCAATCAGCCCCAGCATTTT,CASSLVGVGNQPQHF
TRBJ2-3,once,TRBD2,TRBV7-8,TGTGCCAGCAGCTTTAGCGGGGGGGCCACAGATACGCAGTATTTT,CASSFSGGATDTQYF
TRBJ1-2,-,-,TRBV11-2,TGTGCCAGCCTACAATCGGGGTTTCGCGGCTACACCTTC,CASLQSGFRGYTF
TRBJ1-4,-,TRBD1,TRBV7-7,TGTGCCAGCAGCCGCCGGACAGGGACTAATGAAAAACTGTTTTTT,CASSRRTGTNEKLFF
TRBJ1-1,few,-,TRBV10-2,TGCGCCTCGGGGGACCTGGAAGCTTTCTTT,CASGDLEAFF
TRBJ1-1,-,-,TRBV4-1,TGCGCCAGCAGCCAAGAGGAGGGCGATCGAGCTTTCTTT,CASSQEEGDRAFF
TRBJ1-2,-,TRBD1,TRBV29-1,TGCAGCGTTGAAGGAAGCCCGGGACAGGCCTATGGCTACACCTTC,CSVEGSPGQAYGYTF
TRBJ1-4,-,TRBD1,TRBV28,TGTGCCAGCAGTAAGGGACAGGCTTTTGAAAAACTGTTTTTT,CASSKGQAFEKLFF
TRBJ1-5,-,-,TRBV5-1,TGCGCCAGCAGCTTGGCCGGGGGAGGGGATCAGCCCCAGCATTTT,CASSLAGGGDQPQHF
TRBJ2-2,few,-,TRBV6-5,TGTGCCAGCACGAGGACAAACACCGGGGAGCTGTTTTTT,CASTRTNTGELFF
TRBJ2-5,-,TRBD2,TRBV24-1,TGTGCCACCAGTGAGCCAGCGGGGGCCCAGAAGGAGACCCAGTACTTC,CATSEPAGAQKETQYF
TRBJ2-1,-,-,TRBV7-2,TGTGCCAGCAGCTTAGTCCTGAATGAGCAGTTCTTC,CASSLVLNEQFF
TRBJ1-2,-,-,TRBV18,TGTGCCAGCTCACCATCGCGGTGGCCGAAGGAGGGTGGCTACACCTTC,CASSPSRWPKEGGYTF
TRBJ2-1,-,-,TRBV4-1,TGCGCCAGCAGCCCCAGGACTCTCCTCTCCTACAATGAGCAGTTCTTC,CASSPRTLLSYNEQFF
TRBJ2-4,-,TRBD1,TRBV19,TGTGCCAGTAGTATAGGCAGGGGGCCTGCCAAAAACATTCAGTACTTC,CASSIGRGPAKNIQYF
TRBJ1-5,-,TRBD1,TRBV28,TGTGCCAGCAGTTTAACAGGGGGATATAGCAATCAGCCCCAGCATTTT,CASSLTGGYSNQPQHF
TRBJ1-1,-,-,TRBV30,TGTGCCTGGAGTGTACGGGGAGGCCGGAACACTGAAGCTTTCTTT,CAWSVRGGRNTEAFF
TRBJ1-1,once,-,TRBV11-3,TGTGCCAGCAGCTTAGGCGGGGAGTGGACTGAAGCTTTCTTT,CASSLGGEWTEAFF
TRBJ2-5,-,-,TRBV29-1,TGCAGCGTTGGACTGCAGATCCAAGAGACCCAGTACTTC,CSVGLQIQETQYF
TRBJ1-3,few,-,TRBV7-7,TGTGCCAGCAGCCCCGGGGTTTCGGGAAACACCATATATTTT,CASSPGVSGNTIYF
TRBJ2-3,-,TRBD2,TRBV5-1,TGCGCCAGCAGCCCCCTGGACGGGGGGGCCTGGTCAGATACGCAGTATTTT,CASSPLDGGAWSDTQYF
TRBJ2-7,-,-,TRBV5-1,TGCGCCAGCAGCTTGCTCCCTGCGGGCTACGAGCAGTACTTC,CASSLLPAGYEQYF
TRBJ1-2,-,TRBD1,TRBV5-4,TGTGCCAGCAGCTTGGACAGGGGTAATTATGGCTACACCTTC,CASSLDRGNYGYTF
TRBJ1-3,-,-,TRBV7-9,TGTGCCAGCAGCCAGCGGTATACTGGAAACACCATATATTTT,CASSQRYTGNTIYF
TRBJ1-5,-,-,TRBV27,TGTGCCAGCAGTTTAAGGGGGTGGCATCAGCCCCAGCATTTT,CASSLRGWHQPQHF
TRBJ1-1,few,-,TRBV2,TGTGCCAGCAGTGAACCCGGACAGTCGAACACTGAAGCTTTCTTT,CASSEPGQSNTEAFF
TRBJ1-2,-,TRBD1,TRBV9,TGTGCCAGCAGCGGGAGGGGGACAGGGCCTATCTATGGCTACACCTTC,CASSGRGTGPIYGYTF
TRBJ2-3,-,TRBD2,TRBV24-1,TGTGCCACCAGTGATTGGGGACTAGCGGGGGGGTTCACAGATACGCAGTATTTT,CATSDWGLAGGFTDTQYF
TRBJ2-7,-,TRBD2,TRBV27,TGTGCCAGCAGTTTGGGAGGGGCTAGCTCCTACGAGCAGTACTTC,CASSLGGASSYEQYF
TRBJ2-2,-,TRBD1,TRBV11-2,TGTGCCAGCAGAACAGGGGGGATGGGGCCCGGGGAGCTGTTTTTT,CASRTGGMGPGELFF
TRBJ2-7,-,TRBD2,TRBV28,TGTGCCAGCAGTTCCGGGACTAGCTCGTACGAGCAGTACTTC,CASSSGTSSYEQYF
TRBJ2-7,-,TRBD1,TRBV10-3,TGTGCCATCAGGGGACAGGGTGAAGCCTACGAGCAGTACTTC,CAIRGQGEAYEQYF
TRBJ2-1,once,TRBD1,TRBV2,TGTGCCAGCTGGACAGGGGGCCCCTCTACAAATGAGCAGTTCTTC,CASWTGGPSTNEQFF
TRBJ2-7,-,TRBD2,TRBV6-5,TGTGCCAGCAAAATAGCGGGGGGTCCCTACGAGCAGTACTTC,CASKIAGGPYEQYF
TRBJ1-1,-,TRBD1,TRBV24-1,TGTGCCACCAGTGACGATGGACAGGGTGAAGCTTTCTTT,CATSDDGQGEAFF
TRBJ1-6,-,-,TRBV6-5,TGTGCCAGCAGTAGGCAGGGGCGAGCACCCCTCCACTTT,CASSRQGRAPLHF
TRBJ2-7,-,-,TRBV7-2,TGTGCCAGCAGCTTAGTCGATCAGGGTTCCTACGAGCAGTACTTC,CASSLVDQGSYEQYF
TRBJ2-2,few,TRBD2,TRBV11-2,TGTGCCAGCAGGCCTTTAGCGGGGGACACCGGGGAGCTGTTTTTT,CASRPLAGDTGELFF
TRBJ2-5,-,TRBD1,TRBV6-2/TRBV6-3,TGTGCCAGCAGCGACCTTACCCAGGGGGTAGAAGAGACCCAGTACTTC,CASSDLTQGVEETQYF